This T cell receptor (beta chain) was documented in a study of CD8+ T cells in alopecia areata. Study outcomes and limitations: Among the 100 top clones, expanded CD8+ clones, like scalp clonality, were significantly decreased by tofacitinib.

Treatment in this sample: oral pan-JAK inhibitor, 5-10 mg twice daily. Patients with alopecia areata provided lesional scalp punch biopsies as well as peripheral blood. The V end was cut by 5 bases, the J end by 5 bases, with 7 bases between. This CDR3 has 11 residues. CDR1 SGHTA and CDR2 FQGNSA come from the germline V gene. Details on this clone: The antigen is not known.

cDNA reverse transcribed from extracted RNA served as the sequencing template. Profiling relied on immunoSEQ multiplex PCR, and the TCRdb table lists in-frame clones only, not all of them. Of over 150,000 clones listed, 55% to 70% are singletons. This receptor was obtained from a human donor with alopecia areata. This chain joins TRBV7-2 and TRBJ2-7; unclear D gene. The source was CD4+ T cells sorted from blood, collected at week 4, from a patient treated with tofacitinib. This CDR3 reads CASSVPHEQYF. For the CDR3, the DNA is TGTGCCAGCAGCGTCCCCCACGAGCAGTACTTC.